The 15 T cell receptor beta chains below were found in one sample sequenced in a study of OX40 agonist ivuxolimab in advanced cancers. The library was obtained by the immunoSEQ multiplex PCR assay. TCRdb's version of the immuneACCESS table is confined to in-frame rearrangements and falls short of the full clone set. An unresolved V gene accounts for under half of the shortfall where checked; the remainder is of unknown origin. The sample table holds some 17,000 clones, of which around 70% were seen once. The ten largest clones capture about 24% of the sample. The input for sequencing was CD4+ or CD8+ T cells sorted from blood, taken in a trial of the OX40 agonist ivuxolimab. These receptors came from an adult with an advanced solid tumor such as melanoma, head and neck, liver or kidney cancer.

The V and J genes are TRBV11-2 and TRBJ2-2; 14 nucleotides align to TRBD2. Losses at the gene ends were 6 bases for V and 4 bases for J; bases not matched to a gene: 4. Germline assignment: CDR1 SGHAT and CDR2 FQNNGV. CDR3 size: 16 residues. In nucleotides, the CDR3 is TGTGCCAGCAGTCAGGGACTAGCGGGGGTCACCGGGGAGCTGTTTTTT. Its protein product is CASSQGLAGVTGELFF.

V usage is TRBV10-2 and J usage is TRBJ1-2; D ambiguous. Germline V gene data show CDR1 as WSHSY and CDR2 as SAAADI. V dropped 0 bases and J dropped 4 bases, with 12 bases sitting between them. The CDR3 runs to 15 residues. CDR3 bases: TGCGCCAGCAGTGAGTCGACACGTCAACCCTATGGCTACACCTTC. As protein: CASSESTRQPYGYTF.

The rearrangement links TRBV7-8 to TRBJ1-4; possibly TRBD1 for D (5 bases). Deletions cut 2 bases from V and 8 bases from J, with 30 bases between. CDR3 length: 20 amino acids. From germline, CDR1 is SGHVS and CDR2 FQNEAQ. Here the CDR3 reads CASSLTPSPRDSPSREKLFF. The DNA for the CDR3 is TGTGCCAGCAGCTTAACCCCCTCCCCCCGAGACAGTCCCTCACGAGAAAAACTGTTTTTT.

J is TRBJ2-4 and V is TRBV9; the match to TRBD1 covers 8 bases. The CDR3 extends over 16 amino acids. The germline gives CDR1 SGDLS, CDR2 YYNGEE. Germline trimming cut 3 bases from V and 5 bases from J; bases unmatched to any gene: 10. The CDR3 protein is CASSGSTGGRQNIQYF. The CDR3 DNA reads TGTGCCAGCAGCGGAAGTACAGGGGGGCGTCAAAACATTCAGTACTTC.

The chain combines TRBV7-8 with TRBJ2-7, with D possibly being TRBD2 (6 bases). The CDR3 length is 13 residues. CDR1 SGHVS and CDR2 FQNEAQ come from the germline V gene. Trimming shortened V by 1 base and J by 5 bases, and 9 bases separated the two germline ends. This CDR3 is CASSLELANEQYF. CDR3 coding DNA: TGTGCCAGCAGCTTAGAACTAGCTAACGAGCAGTACTTC.

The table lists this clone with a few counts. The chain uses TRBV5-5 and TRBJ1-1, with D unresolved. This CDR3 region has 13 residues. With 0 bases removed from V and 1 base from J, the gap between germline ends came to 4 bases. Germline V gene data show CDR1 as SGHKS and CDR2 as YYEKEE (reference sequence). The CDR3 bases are TGTGCCAGCAGCTTGGAGTGGAACACTGAAGCTTTCTTT. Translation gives CASSLEWNTEAFF.

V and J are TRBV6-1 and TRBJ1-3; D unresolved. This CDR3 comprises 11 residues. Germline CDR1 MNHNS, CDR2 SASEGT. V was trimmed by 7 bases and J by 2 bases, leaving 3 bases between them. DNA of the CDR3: TGTGCCAGCATGACTGGAAACACCATATATTTT. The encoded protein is CASMTGNTIYF.

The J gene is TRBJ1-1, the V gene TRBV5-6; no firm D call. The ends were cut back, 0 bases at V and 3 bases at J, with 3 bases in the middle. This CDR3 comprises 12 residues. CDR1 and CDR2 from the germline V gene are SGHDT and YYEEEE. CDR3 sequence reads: CASSLGDTEAFF. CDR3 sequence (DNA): TGTGCCAGCAGCTTGGGTGACACTGAAGCTTTCTTT. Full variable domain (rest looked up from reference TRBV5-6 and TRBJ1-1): DAGVTQSPTHLIKTRGQQVTLRCSPKSGHDTVSWYQQALGQGPQFIFQYYEEEERQRGNFPDRFSGHQFPNYSSELNVNALLLGDSALYLCASSLGDTEAFFGQGTRLTVV.

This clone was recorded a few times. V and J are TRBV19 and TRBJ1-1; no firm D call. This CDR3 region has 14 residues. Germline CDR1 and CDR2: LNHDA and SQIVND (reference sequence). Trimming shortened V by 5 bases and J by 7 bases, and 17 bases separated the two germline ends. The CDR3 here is CASSSKQEKLEAFF. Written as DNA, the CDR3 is TGTGCCAGTAGTTCTAAGCAGGAAAAACTTGAAGCTTTCTTT.

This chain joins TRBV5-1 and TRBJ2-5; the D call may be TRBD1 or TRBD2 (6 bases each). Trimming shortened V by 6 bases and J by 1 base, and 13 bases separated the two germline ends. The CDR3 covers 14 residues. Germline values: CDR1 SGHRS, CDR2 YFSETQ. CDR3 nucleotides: TGCGCCAGCACCCCCGGGGGCCTCCAAGAGACCCAGTACTTC. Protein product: CASTPGGLQETQYF.

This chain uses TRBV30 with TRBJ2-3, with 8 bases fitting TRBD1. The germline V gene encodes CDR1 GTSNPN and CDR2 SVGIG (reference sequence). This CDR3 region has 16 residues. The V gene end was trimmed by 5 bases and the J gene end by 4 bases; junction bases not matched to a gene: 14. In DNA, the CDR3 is TGTGCCTGGGATAACCGGACAGGGATTATAGCAGATACGCAGTATTTT. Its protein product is CAWDNRTGIIADTQYF.

In nucleotides, the CDR3 is TGCGCCAGCAAGCTAGCGGGGGGTATCGACACCGGGGAGCTGTTTTTT. Its translation: CASKLAGGIDTGELFF. The chain has TRBV10-2 and TRBJ2-2, with 11 nucleotides matching TRBD2. V gave up 7 bases and J gave up 3 bases; unmatched junction bases: 7. CDR1 and CDR2 (germline): WSHSY, SAAADI. The CDR3 loop spans 16 amino acids.

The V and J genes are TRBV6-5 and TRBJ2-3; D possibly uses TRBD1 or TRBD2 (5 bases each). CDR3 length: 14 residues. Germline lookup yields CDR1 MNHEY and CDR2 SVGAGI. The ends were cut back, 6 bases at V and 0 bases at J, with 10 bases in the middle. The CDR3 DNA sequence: TGTGCCAGCAGGGGGGTCCTTAGCACAGATACGCAGTATTTT. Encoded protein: CASRGVLSTDTQYF.

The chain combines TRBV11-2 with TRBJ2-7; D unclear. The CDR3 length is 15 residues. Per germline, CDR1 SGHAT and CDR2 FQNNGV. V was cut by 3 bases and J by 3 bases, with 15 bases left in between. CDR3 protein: CASSFMPAGDYEQYF. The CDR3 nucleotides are TGTGCCAGCAGCTTCATGCCAGCAGGAGACTACGAGCAGTACTTC.

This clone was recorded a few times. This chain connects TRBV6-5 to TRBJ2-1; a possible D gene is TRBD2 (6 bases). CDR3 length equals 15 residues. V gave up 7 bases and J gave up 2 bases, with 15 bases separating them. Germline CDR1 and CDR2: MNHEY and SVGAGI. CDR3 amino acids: CASTGGVSAYNEQFF. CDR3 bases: TGTGCCAGCACCGGGGGAGTGTCCGCCTACAATGAGCAGTTCTTC.